Included here is one T cell receptor (beta chain) sequence, with context. The antigen remains undetermined. CDR1 is MNHNS and CDR2 is SASEGT in the germline V gene. The CDR3 loop spans 13 amino acids. The V end lost 6 bases, the J end lost 5 bases, and 14 bases lay between the germline ends. Indicated time point: baseline, week 1 (first vaccination visit). Sample treatment: pre-vaccination baseline after standard-of-care therapy. This entry belongs to a study of a mutant IDH1 vaccine in newly diagnosed glioma. Overall study: Every participant had undergone radiotherapy, temozolomide, or both before, and most underwent both. General observations from the study: Vaccination elicited immune responses in 80% to 95% of patients. Seemingly, pseudoprogression had no relation to changes in the top peripheral T cell clonotypes.

Clones were read by immunoSEQ multiplex PCR, and TCRdb kept only the in-frame ones, dropping some. The table has tens of thousands of clones, approximately 91% seen once. The sample here was PBMCs, taken from a glioma patient treated with radiotherapy, temozolomide or both. V is TRBV6-1 and J is TRBJ2-7; perhaps TRBD2 as D (6 bases). The sequence came from a man aged 45-65 years with glioma. For the CDR3, the DNA is TGTGCCAGCAGGGAGACTAGGTTCCACGAGCAGTACTTC. Protein: CASRETRFHEQYF.